This TCR beta chain was obtained from a study of blood T cell repertoires in COVID-19. On the study more broadly: Both acute and convalescent COVID-19 samples were obtained from the United States, Italy and Spain. PBMCs, B-cell-depleted T cells, or T cells provided the cDNA or gDNA that made up the material.

Source study methods: Estimated nucleated cell counts came from reference gene primer amplification. Clones were read by immunoSEQ multiplex PCR, and TCRdb kept only the in-frame ones, dropping some. That table furnishes V, J and clone size, whereas the DNA furnished D and trimming. The repertoire has more than 95,000 clones, around 80% of them found once; the top ten carry roughly 14%. This clone was recorded once. Germline CDR1 SGHNT, CDR2 YYREEE (reference sequence). V was pared by 0 bases and J by 1 base, with 13 bases between. The CDR3 totals 17 residues. This clonotype was sampled from a woman older than 75 with acute or convalescent COVID-19. Sequenced material: peripheral blood. This rearrangement joins TRBV5-4 to TRBJ2-2; perhaps TRBD1 as D (5 bases). The CDR3 nucleotides read TGTGCCAGCAGCTTGGGGGCCAGGGCTAAGAACACCGGGGAGCTGTTTTTT. It translates to CASSLGARAKNTGELFF.